These 32 T cell receptor beta chains came from one sample sequenced in a study of cytomegalovirus exposure and HLA in healthy donors (dated 2017 in TCRdb). The protocol used for the library was the immunoSEQ multiplex PCR assay. The multiplex PCR relied on a mix of 60 forward primers for TCR Vbeta segments and 13 reverse primers for TCR Jbeta segments. In its TCRdb copy, this immuneACCESS table keeps in-frame sequences only and misses some clones. Where compared with another copy, unresolved V genes explain less than half of these, and the others have no known cause. Within this sample are about 160,000 clones, with about 81% of them counted one time only. The top ten clones comprise roughly 1.6% of the sample. The sample taken for sequencing was PBMCs. The receptors originated from a girl aged 5-17 years in good health and CMV-seropositive.

This CDR3 reads CASSPGLGQSLEQYF. CDR3 nucleotides: TGTGCCAGTAGTCCCGGCCTCGGACAGAGCCTCGAGCAGTACTTC. The V call is TRBV19, the J call TRBJ2-7; D is perhaps TRBD1 (6 bases). With 5 bases removed from V and 6 bases from J, the gap between germline ends came to 20 bases. There are 15 residues in the CDR3. Germline lookup yields CDR1 LNHDA and CDR2 SQIVND (reference sequence). Supplemented by reference TRBV19 and TRBJ2-7, the full variable domain reads DGGITQSPKYLFRKEGQNVTLSCEQNLNHDAMYWYRQDPGQGLRLIYYSQIVNDFQKGDIAEGYSVSREKKESFPLTVTSAQKNPTAFYLCASSPGLGQSLEQYFGPGTRLTVT.

The chain is built from TRBV5-1 and TRBJ2-4; no definite D call. CDR1 and CDR2 from the germline V gene are SGHRS and YFSETQ. The CDR3 is made up of 14 amino acids. V was shortened by 2 bases and J by 7 bases, with 13 bases between the two germline ends. CDR3 bases: TGCGCCAGCAGCTTAACAGAACCCGGCAACATTCAGTACTTC. Protein sequence: CASSLTEPGNIQYF.

The gene calls are TRBV29-1 and TRBJ2-1; 10 bases are a match to TRBD2. V lost 1 base and J lost 8; bases outside the gene matches: 14. Germline CDR1 and CDR2: SQVTM and ANQGSEA. The CDR3 runs 17 residues. CDR3 DNA sequence: TGCAGCGTTGAAGGGTGGGCTAGCGGGAGTCCAGTGGATGAGCAGTTCTTC. Its translation: CSVEGWASGSPVDEQFF.

The chain combines TRBV5-1 with TRBJ2-5; possible D gene TRBD1, 6 bases. The CDR3 extends over 19 amino acids. The V end was cut by 2 bases, the J end by 5 bases, with 28 bases between. Per germline, CDR1 SGHRS and CDR2 YFSETQ. The CDR3 nucleotides read TGCGCCAGCAGCTTTTCCCCTTTTGGGTACAGGGCCCGCCTCGAGACCCAGTACTTC. As protein: CASSFSPFGYRARLETQYF.

The chain combines TRBV7-3 with TRBJ2-5, with unresolved D. CDR3 size: 14 residues. Germline values: CDR1 SGHTA, CDR2 FQGTGA. The germline V and J ends were trimmed by 2 bases and 2 bases, with 9 bases remaining between them. As DNA, the CDR3 is TGTGCCAGCAGCTTAGAGCCCGATCAAGAGACCCAGTACTTC. This translates into CASSLEPDQETQYF.

V gene TRBV5-1 combines with J gene TRBJ2-5; 10 nucleotides match TRBD1. V dropped 5 bases and J dropped 2; count of bases not matched to a gene: 12. The CDR3 is 17 amino acids. Germline CDR1 reads SGHRS; CDR2 reads YFSETQ. The CDR3 region has the DNA TGCGCCAGCAGGCGGAATCCCGGGACAGGGGCACAAGAGACCCAGTACTTC. Translated: CASRRNPGTGAQETQYF.

This rearrangement joins TRBV5-4 to TRBJ1-1, with a possible D match to TRBD1 (5 bases). This CDR3 is built from 14 residues. V was cut by 0 bases and J by 3 bases, with 9 bases left in between. Looked up from germline, CDR1 is SGHNT and CDR2 is YYREEE (reference sequence). The CDR3 DNA is TGTGCCAGCAGCTTGGAGACGGGGGACACTGAAGCTTTCTTT. Translation: CASSLETGDTEAFF.

V gene TRBV19 combines with J gene TRBJ2-1; D may be TRBD2 (6 bases). The CDR3 consists of 16 residues. Per germline, CDR1 LNHDA and CDR2 SQIVND (reference sequence). The germline V and J ends were trimmed by 5 bases and 8 bases, with 22 bases remaining between them. The CDR3 sequence: CASSRDGERDWDEQFF. The CDR3 DNA sequence: TGTGCCAGTAGTCGAGACGGGGAACGGGACTGGGATGAGCAGTTCTTC.

This chain joins TRBV9 and TRBJ2-1; perhaps TRBD2 as D (6 bases). Trimming removed 0 bases from V and 6 bases from J, with 13 bases in between. This CDR3 contains 15 residues. Looked up from germline, CDR1 is SGDLS and CDR2 is YYNGEE. DNA of the CDR3: TGTGCCAGCAGCGTAGCGGGACTCCAGGTCAATGAGCAGTTCTTC. It yields the protein CASSVAGLQVNEQFF.

The gene calls are TRBV7-3 and TRBJ1-1; D not certain. Germline CDR1 SGHTA, CDR2 FQGTGA. The CDR3 contains 13 residues. The V end lost 2 bases, the J end lost 0 bases, and 4 bases lay between the germline ends. The CDR3: CASSLQLNTEAFF. The CDR3 coding sequence is TGTGCCAGCAGCTTACAGTTGAACACTGAAGCTTTCTTT.

The gene calls are TRBV6-1 and TRBJ1-5; D perhaps matches TRBD1 (6 bases). V gave up 4 bases and J gave up 3 bases, with 7 bases separating them. The CDR3 sequence is 13 residues long. Germline lookup yields CDR1 MNHNS and CDR2 SASEGT. This CDR3 reads CASSGDINQPQHF. DNA of the CDR3: TGTGCCAGCAGTGGGGACATCAATCAGCCCCAGCATTTT.

This chain uses TRBV9 with TRBJ2-3; TRBD2 agrees at 9 bases. This CDR3 comprises 14 residues. V was pared by 3 bases and J by 5 bases, with 4 bases of the junction left unmatched. Germline loops: CDR1 SGDLS, CDR2 YYNGEE. CDR3 coding DNA: TGTGCCAGCAGCGGATCGACTAGCGGAGATACGCAGTATTTT. Translated, it gives CASSGSTSGDTQYF.

The chain is built from TRBV11-2 and TRBJ1-1; D is ambiguous. This CDR3 is 14 amino acids long. Trimming pared 6 bases from V and 1 base from J, leaving 12 bases between. Per the germline V gene, CDR1 is SGHAT and CDR2 is FQNNGV. The CDR3 nucleotides are TGTGCCAGCAGATCTACAGCAGGGAACACTGAAGCTTTCTTT. This encodes CASRSTAGNTEAFF.

The rearrangement links TRBV9 to TRBJ2-1; D may be TRBD2 (6 bases). V was trimmed by 4 bases and J by 6 bases, leaving 17 bases between them. Germline V CDR1 and CDR2: SGDLS, YYNGEE. The CDR3 is 15 residues long. The CDR3, as DNA: TGTGCCAGCAGCACCCACTCGACTAGTGGCAATGAGCAGTTCTTC. This encodes CASSTHSTSGNEQFF.

This clone came up a few times. V is TRBV9 and J is TRBJ2-1, with a tentative D call TRBD2 (6 bases). The CDR3 extends over 14 amino acids. V was pared by 0 bases and J by 7 bases, with 11 bases between. Per germline, CDR1 SGDLS and CDR2 YYNGEE. CDR3 sequence reads: CASSVDPGGNEQFF. CDR3 DNA sequence: TGTGCCAGCAGCGTAGACCCTGGGGGGAATGAGCAGTTCTTC.

The genes are TRBV5-6 and TRBJ2-7, with a possible D match to TRBD2 (7 bases). This CDR3 comprises 15 residues. Germline CDR1 reads SGHDT; CDR2 reads YYEEEE. V dropped 4 bases and J dropped 0 bases, with 14 bases sitting between them. CDR3 coding DNA: TGTGCCAGCAGCCGAGGGGGGGGGTTCTCCTACGAGCAGTACTTC. Amino acids: CASSRGGGFSYEQYF.

This chain links TRBV4-1 with TRBJ2-7, with D tentatively TRBD2 (5 bases). The CDR3 has 14 amino acids. From germline, CDR1 is MGHRA and CDR2 YSYEKL. The V gene lost 5 bases and the J gene lost 0 bases, with 11 bases spanning the gap. DNA of the CDR3: TGCGCCAGCAGCTTGCGACTAAACTCCTACGAGCAGTACTTC. Protein product: CASSLRLNSYEQYF.

V and J are TRBV7-3 and TRBJ2-4, with 7 bases fitting TRBD2. Germline V gene data show CDR1 as SGHTA and CDR2 as FQGTGA. The CDR3 sequence is 15 residues long. The V gene end was trimmed by 2 bases and the J gene end by 7 bases; junction bases not matched to a gene: 8. The CDR3 region has the DNA TGTGCCAGCAGCTTAGGGGGGGATAAGAGGAACATTCAGTACTTC. This gives the protein CASSLGGDKRNIQYF.

The chain recombines TRBV30 with TRBJ1-3; D might be TRBD1 (5 bases). Germline loops: CDR1 GTSNPN, CDR2 SVGIG (reference sequence). The CDR3 covers 15 residues. Trimming pared 0 bases from V and 4 bases from J, leaving 13 bases between. The CDR3 sequence is CAWSVLGPIGNTIYF. The CDR3 DNA follows: TGTGCCTGGAGTGTATTGGGGCCGATAGGAAACACCATATATTTT.

The chain couples TRBV7-2 to TRBJ1-5; D is possibly TRBD1 (5 bases). This CDR3 has 13 amino acids. CDR1 and CDR2 from the germline V gene are SGHTA and FQGNSA. V was pared by 6 bases and J by 7 bases, with 13 bases between. CDR3 DNA: TGTGCCAGCAGTCCGGAGGGGAGACAGCCCCAGCATTTT. This sequence encodes CASSPEGRQPQHF.

The chain links TRBV27 to TRBJ2-1, with 7 positions matching TRBD1. This CDR3 contains 16 residues. CDR1 and CDR2 from the germline V gene are MNHEY and SMNVEV (reference sequence). The trim removed 7 bases at V and 1 base at J, leaving 10 bases unmatched. The chain's CDR3 is CASNLVRDSSYNEQFF. The CDR3 DNA follows: TGTGCCAGCAACCTCGTCCGGGACAGTTCCTACAATGAGCAGTTCTTC.

CDR3 sequence: CASSLETGTGGKKLFF. The CDR3 DNA is TGTGCCAGCAGTTTAGAGACCGGGACAGGGGGTAAAAAACTGTTTTTT. The J gene is TRBJ1-4, the V gene TRBV27; 11 bases map to TRBD1. Germline values: CDR1 MNHEY, CDR2 SMNVEV (reference sequence). V dropped 2 bases and J dropped 9; count of bases not matched to a gene: 8. The CDR3 totals 16 residues.

The rearrangement links TRBV19 to TRBJ2-2, with D possibly TRBD1 on 6 matching bases. V was clipped by 8 bases and J by 1 base, with 20 bases between them. The CDR3 consists of 17 residues. Germline V gene lookup returns CDR1 LNHDA and CDR2 SQIVND (reference sequence). The CDR3 bases are TGTGCCAGTTTTAAGGGTACAGGGTATGGGAACACCGGGGAGCTGTTTTTT. Protein: CASFKGTGYGNTGELFF.

This clone was observed once. V is TRBV5-6 and J is TRBJ1-3, with D unresolved. CDR3 length: 16 amino acids. With 0 bases removed from V and 0 bases from J, the gap between germline ends came to 10 bases. Germline V lookup: CDR1 SGHDT, CDR2 YYEEEE. The CDR3 region has the DNA TGTGCCAGCAGCTTGGTAGCCGATCACTCTGGAAACACCATATATTTT. Protein sequence: CASSLVADHSGNTIYF.

The rearrangement joins TRBV9 to TRBJ1-6; TRBD1 is a possible D gene (6 bases). The CDR3 extends over 18 amino acids. Trimming pared 2 bases from V and 2 bases from J, leaving 17 bases between. Germline V lookup: CDR1 SGDLS, CDR2 YYNGEE. CDR3 amino acids: CASSVRDTRSPYNSPLHF. The CDR3, as DNA: TGTGCCAGCAGCGTCCGGGACACCAGATCTCCCTATAATTCACCCCTCCACTTT.

This chain uses TRBV7-2 with TRBJ1-2; no reliable D call. From germline, CDR1 is SGHTA and CDR2 FQGNSA. The CDR3 has 16 residues. With 5 bases removed from V and 0 bases from J, the gap between germline ends came to 16 bases. CDR3 in amino acids: CASSPEGGRANYGYTF. DNA of the CDR3: TGTGCCAGCAGCCCCGAGGGTGGCAGAGCTAACTATGGCTACACCTTC.

The chain is built from TRBV19 and TRBJ2-1; 11 nucleotides agree with TRBD2. Looked up from germline, CDR1 is LNHDA and CDR2 is SQIVND (reference sequence). V trimming: 5 bases; J trimming: 9 bases; junction bases outside the gene matches: 9. The CDR3 spans 15 residues. Written as DNA, the CDR3 is TGTGCCAGTAGTTACACTAGCGGGAGAGGGGGTGAGCAGTTCTTC. Its translation is CASSYTSGRGGEQFF.

The chain joins TRBV19 to TRBJ1-2, with TRBD1 matching over 7 bases. Germline V CDR1 and CDR2: LNHDA, SQIVND (reference sequence). Trimming cost V 5 bases and J 1 base; bases outside gene matches: 7. The CDR3 is made up of 15 amino acids. The chain's CDR3 is CASSHTGALNYGYTF. DNA of the CDR3: TGTGCCAGTAGTCACACAGGGGCACTTAACTATGGCTACACCTTC.

The V call is TRBV6-1, the J call TRBJ2-5; TRBD2 agrees at 7 bases. With 4 bases clipped from V and 7 bases from J, the junction kept 18 bases outside the gene matches. In germline, CDR1 is MNHNS, CDR2 SASEGT. CDR3 size: 17 residues. CDR3 DNA: TGTGCCAGCAGTGCTGGGTCTGGGTCTAGCGGCCCAACGACCCAGTACTTC. Protein product: CASSAGSGSSGPTTQYF.

V is TRBV5-6 and J is TRBJ2-7, with D possibly matching TRBD2 (5 bases). Trimming stripped 4 bases from V and 3 bases from J, with 11 bases between. Germline V gives CDR1 SGHDT, CDR2 YYEEEE. CDR3 length equals 13 residues. The CDR3 spells CASSLLGIYEQYF. In DNA, the CDR3 is TGTGCCAGCAGCCTACTAGGGATCTACGAGCAGTACTTC.

This chain links TRBV5-1 with TRBJ2-7; D possibly corresponds to TRBD2 (5 bases). Germline V lookup: CDR1 SGHRS, CDR2 YFSETQ. The CDR3 consists of 15 residues. V was trimmed by 0 bases and J by 4 bases, leaving 14 bases between them. The DNA of the CDR3 is TGCGCCAGCAGCTTGGTGGCAGGAAGGGAGTACGAGCAGTACTTC. Residues: CASSLVAGREYEQYF.

This chain connects TRBV6-1 to TRBJ1-1, with 10 bases aligning to TRBD1. The CDR3 extends over 14 amino acids. Germline V gene sequence: CDR1 MNHNS, CDR2 SASEGT. Unmatched junction bases numbered 5, after V lost 6 bases and J lost 4 bases. CDR3 DNA sequence: TGTGCCAGCAGCCGACAGGGGGCGCCCACTGAAGCTTTCTTT. It encodes CASSRQGAPTEAFF.